In its sample, the clone carrying this T cell receptor (beta chain) was seen many times. The antigen is unknown. This sample is part of a study of Graves' ophthalmopathy and Graves' hyperthyroidism. Study findings and constraints: Ophthalmopathy progression prediction by the model yielded a sensitivity of approximately 70% and a specificity of less than 75%. Cross-validated, the 13-signature model showed 87.88%/81.08% sensitivity/specificity, and 80%/75% in the test set. Blood also carried most expanded thyroid clonotypes exceeding 0.001 frequency.

For repertoire sequencing, the TCR beta CDR3 regions were amplified from RNA transcripts. The first-round RT-PCR employed HTBI primers together with the Qiagen OneStep RT-PCR kit. A multiplex PCR was then performed as the second round. A single record per CDR3 protein comes from TCRdb applying MiXCR to the multiplex PCR reads. The sample has about 660,000 distinct CDR3 sequences, about 40% seen once. Germline V gene data show CDR1 as ENHRY and CDR2 as SYGVKD. This CDR3 is 14 amino acids long. Trimming removed 10 bases at V and 6 bases at J, with 21 bases between. Ophthalmopathy donors were characterized by moderate-to-severe activity, CAS of at least 3, NOSPECS of at least 4, and duration under 3 months.

The receptor's source is an adult man with Graves' ophthalmopathy. The sequencing input was peripheral blood. The V and J genes are TRBV10-3 and TRBJ1-2, with no clear D. Here the CDR3 DNA reads TGTGCCAGCAGGCCCGGGGTGGGAATGGATGGCTACACCTTC. Translating it yields CASRPGVGMDGYTF.